The 31 T cell receptor beta chains listed next were all sequenced from one sample in a study of blood T cells in healthy people across ages. Alongside a J-beta primer mix, a sample-barcoded 5' primer served in a second PCR lasting 7 to 11 cycles. TCRdb re-derived calls from the 5' RACE reads in MiXCR, one entry per CDR3 protein. Found here are around 500,000 distinct CDR3 sequences, about 25% of them singletons; the top ten hold approximately 3.6%. These sequences were also reported in another study, on T cells of mothers and their children.

Sequencing was carried out using blood. These receptors came from a boy aged 2 to 10 in good health.

The CDR3 DNA follows: TGCAGCGTCCGACAGGGGGCTGAAGCTTTCTTT. As protein: CSVRQGAEAFF. This chain uses TRBV29-1 with TRBJ1-1; 9 nucleotides line up with TRBD1. J gave up 6 bases and V 6 bases, and 2 bases lay outside the gene matches. The CDR3 loop spans 11 amino acids. CDR1 and CDR2 from the germline V gene are SQVTM and ANQGSEA.

This sequence joins TRBV20-1 and TRBJ2-3; D is perhaps TRBD2 (6 bases). The CDR3 runs 15 residues. Trimming left V 2 bases short and J 6 bases short, with 18 bases between. The germline gives CDR1 DFQATT, CDR2 SNEGSKA (reference sequence). The CDR3 loop reads CSARSGGPAMDTQYF. The CDR3 coding sequence is TGCAGTGCTAGAAGTGGAGGGCCCGCCATGGATACGCAGTATTTT.

CDR3: CSIRDRNSYEQYF. CDR3 in DNA: TGCAGCATCCGGGACAGGAACTCCTACGAGCAGTACTTC. V gene TRBV29-1 combines with J gene TRBJ2-7; 8 bases match TRBD1. Germline V gives CDR1 SQVTM, CDR2 ANQGSEA. Trimming removed 8 bases from V and 0 bases from J; junction bases left unmatched: 6. The CDR3 is made up of 13 amino acids.

The table lists this clonotype with a few counts. CDR3 sequence reads: CSARERILGLEGEQYF. CDR3 coding DNA: TGCAGTGCTAGAGAGAGAATACTAGGGTTGGAGGGCGAGCAGTACTTC. The chain combines TRBV20-1 with TRBJ2-5, with D perhaps matching TRBD2 (6 bases). Gene TRBJ2-7 matches the end of the DNA better, so the J call may be wrong. The CDR3 consists of 16 residues. From germline, CDR1 is DFQATT and CDR2 SNEGSKA (reference sequence).

V is TRBV2 and J is TRBJ1-6; 7 positions match TRBD1. This CDR3 contains 15 residues. CDR1 and CDR2 (germline): SNHLY, FYNNEI. The V gene end was trimmed by 4 bases and the J gene end by 7 bases; junction bases not matched to a gene: 7. CDR3: CASSGGTVGNSPLHF. DNA of the CDR3: TGTGCCAGCAGTGGAGGGACAGTCGGCAATTCACCCCTCCACTTT.

The V call is TRBV9, the J call TRBJ2-1; possibly TRBD1 for D (5 bases). The end of the DNA aligns better with TRBJ2-5, so the J call may be wrong. Per germline, CDR1 SGDLS and CDR2 YYNGEE. The CDR3 has 12 amino acids. The CDR3 here is CASSAGQETQYF. The DNA of the CDR3 is TGTGCCAGCAGCGCAGGGCAGGAGACCCAGTACTTC.

This sequence joins TRBV5-1 and TRBJ2-3; TRBD2 is a possible D gene (6 bases). The germline V gene encodes CDR1 SGHRS and CDR2 YFSETQ. With 0 bases removed from V and 3 bases from J, the gap between germline ends came to 26 bases. The CDR3 consists of 20 residues. CDR3 loop: CASSLGSETLVRGGTDTQYF. The CDR3 bases are TGCGCCAGCAGCTTGGGTTCCGAAACATTGGTGAGGGGAGGAACAGATACGCAGTATTTT.

The CDR3, as DNA: TGTGCCAGCAGCGTAGAAGAGGACAGGGATGGCTACACCTTC. Translating it yields CASSVEEDRDGYTF. The chain is built from TRBV9 and TRBJ1-2; TRBD1 agrees at 8 bases. V was clipped by 0 bases and J by 6 bases; unmatched bases: 4. This CDR3 region has 14 residues. Germline values: CDR1 SGDLS, CDR2 YYNGEE.

The rearrangement joins TRBV7-2 to TRBJ1-1; D uncertain. Trimming shortened V by 5 bases and J by 6 bases, and 13 bases separated the two germline ends. The CDR3 totals 13 residues. In germline, CDR1 is SGHTA, CDR2 FQGNSA. DNA for the CDR3: TGTGCCAGCAGCCCGGTCCAATTGTCTGAAGCTTTCTTT. It translates to CASSPVQLSEAFF.

The V call is TRBV11-2, the J call TRBJ2-5; 7 nucleotides agree with TRBD2. Germline V gene lookup returns CDR1 SGHAT and CDR2 FQNNGV. The V gene end was trimmed by 2 bases and the J gene end by 4 bases; junction bases not matched to a gene: 10. The CDR3 is 16 residues long. This chain's CDR3 is CASSLREGDPGETQYF. The CDR3 DNA sequence: TGTGCCAGCAGCTTAAGGGAGGGAGACCCAGGAGAGACCCAGTACTTC.

Worth noting for this clonotype: One end of the junction varies from germline; a read error may be responsible. The V and J genes are TRBV5-1 and TRBJ2-5; D is unclear. This CDR3 region has 14 residues. CDR1 and CDR2 (germline): SGHRS, YFSETQ. The CDR3 bases are TGCGCCAGCAGCCCTATCCTAACTCAAGAGACCCAGCACTTC. It translates to CASSPILTQETQHF. The whole variable domain, remainder taken from reference TRBV5-1 and TRBJ2-5, is KAGVTQTPRYLIKTRGQQVTLSCSPISGHRSVSWYQQTPGQGLQFLFEYFSETQRNKGNFPGRFSGRQFSNSRSEMNVSTLELGDSALYLCASSPILTQETQHFGPGTRLLVL.

This chain links TRBV7-9 with TRBJ1-4; TRBD1 is a possible D gene (5 bases). Germline V gene data show CDR1 as SEHNR and CDR2 as FQNEAQ (reference sequence). V shed 3 bases and J shed 6 bases, with 8 bases lying between them. This CDR3 comprises 13 residues. The CDR3 protein is CASSLGRDEKLFF. The CDR3 coding sequence is TGTGCCAGCAGCTTGGGACGGGATGAAAAACTGTTTTTT.

This clonotype was seen more than once but under ten times. The rearrangement links TRBV29-1 to TRBJ2-5; 7 bases line up with TRBD1. V lost 6 bases to trimming and J lost 0 bases; unmatched junction nucleotides: 7. Germline V gives CDR1 SQVTM, CDR2 ANQGSEA. There are 14 residues in the CDR3. CDR3 nucleotides: TGCAGCGTGCTGACAGGGACCAACCAAGAGACCCAGTACTTC. Protein sequence: CSVLTGTNQETQYF.

The rearrangement uses TRBV7-3 and TRBJ2-3; D remains ambiguous. The CDR3 has 13 amino acids. Trimming removed 5 bases at V and 2 bases at J, with 8 bases between. CDR1 and CDR2 (germline): SGHTA, FQGTGA. The CDR3 DNA is TGTGCCAGCAGCCGCCAAGCCACAGATACGCAGTATTTT. As protein: CASSRQATDTQYF.

This clonotype was detected a few times. The rearrangement links TRBV5-1 to TRBJ1-3; TRBD1 aligns across 7 bases. The CDR3 spans 16 residues. The germline gives CDR1 SGHRS, CDR2 YFSETQ. V lost 4 bases and J lost 0; bases outside the gene matches: 7. The CDR3 is CASSRSGTDSGNTIYF. Here the CDR3 DNA reads TGCGCCAGCAGCCGATCCGGGACAGACTCTGGAAACACCATATATTTT.

This chain joins TRBV5-1 and TRBJ1-4; D unclear. Trimming took 4 bases from V and 6 from J, leaving 16 bases between them. The length of the CDR3 is 15 residues. CDR1 and CDR2 (germline): SGHRS, YFSETQ. CDR3 residues: CASSGGLLAHEKLFF. CDR3 bases: TGCGCCAGCAGCGGCGGACTGCTCGCCCATGAAAAACTGTTTTTT.

The chain combines TRBV24-1 with TRBJ2-5; tentatively, D is TRBD1 or TRBD2 (5 bases each). Per germline, CDR1 KGHDR and CDR2 SFDVKD. Between the trimmed V and J ends, which lost 4 bases and 1 base, there was a span of 12 bases. CDR3 size: 15 residues. The CDR3 spells CATSDGAFAQETQYF. The CDR3 DNA follows: TGTGCCACCAGTGACGGGGCATTCGCCCAAGAGACCCAGTACTTC.

This clonotype turned up a few times. The genes are TRBV9 and TRBJ1-3; D not resolved. V was trimmed by 2 bases and J by 0 bases, leaving 9 bases between them. This CDR3 comprises 15 residues. CDR1 and CDR2 from the germline V gene are SGDLS and YYNGEE. In DNA form, the CDR3 reads TGTGCCAGCAGCGTCAGTGGGAACTCTGGAAACACCATATATTTT. Translated: CASSVSGNSGNTIYF.

This clonotype was seen a single time. The chain recombines TRBV18 with TRBJ2-5; D uncertain. Judging by the DNA end, TRBJ2-7 fits better; the J call may be wrong. CDR3 length: 11 amino acids. Germline values: CDR1 KGHSH, CDR2 LQKENI. This CDR3 is CASSPESEQYF. For the CDR3, the DNA is TGTGCCAGCAGCCCAGAATCCGAGCAGTACTTC.

The V and J genes are TRBV7-9 and TRBJ1-6; D may be TRBD1 (5 bases). The V and J ends lost 5 bases and 7 bases respectively, with 9 bases between them. Per germline, CDR1 SEHNR and CDR2 FQNEAQ (reference sequence). This CDR3 region has 13 residues. CDR3 in DNA: TGTGCCAGCAGCCAGGGTTCGAATTCACCCCTCCACTTT. Encoded protein: CASSQGSNSPLHF. Supplemented by reference TRBV7-9 and TRBJ1-6, the full variable domain reads DTGVSQNPRHKITKRGQNVTFRCDPISEHNRLYWYRQTLGQGPEFLTYFQNEAQLEKSRLLSDRFSAERPKGSFSTLEIQRTEQGDSAMYLCASSQGSNSPLHFGNGTRLTVT.

The rearrangement joins TRBV12-3 or TRBV12-4 to TRBJ1-4; D remains unclear. The CDR3 is made up of 15 amino acids. V was cut by 2 bases and J by 4 bases, with 11 bases left in between. The CDR3 loop reads CASSLSRQSNEKLFF. The DNA of the CDR3 is TGTGCCAGCAGTTTATCTAGGCAGAGTAATGAAAAACTGTTTTTT.

This clonotype has a handful of counts. A clone one base away is much larger, so this may be a read error. V is TRBV20-1 and J is TRBJ2-6; D might be TRBD1 (6 bases). This CDR3 has 16 amino acids. Germline values: CDR1 DFQATT, CDR2 SNEGSKA (reference sequence). This CDR3 reads CSATDSGLSGADVLTF. CDR3 nucleotides: TGCAGTGCTACGGACAGCGGACTCTCTGGGGCCGACGTCCTGACTTTC.

The chain links TRBV12-3 or TRBV12-4 to TRBJ2-3; 7 bases agree with TRBD2. With 3 bases clipped from V and 4 bases from J, the junction kept 7 bases outside the gene matches. CDR3 length: 15 residues. The CDR3 sequence is CASSLGLAEPDTQYF. CDR3 nucleotide sequence: TGTGCCAGCAGTTTGGGTCTAGCGGAGCCAGATACGCAGTATTTT.

Only a few counts were recorded for this clonotype. This rearrangement joins TRBV2 to TRBJ2-1; a possible D gene is TRBD2 (6 bases). Trimming cost V 8 bases and J 1 base, with 12 bases left between them. This CDR3 comprises 14 residues. CDR1 is SNHLY and CDR2 is FYNNEI in the germline V gene. The CDR3 DNA follows: TGTGCCAGCCCGTTAGCGGAATCCTACAATGAGCAGTTCTTC. Protein product: CASPLAESYNEQFF.

This clonotype was observed a handful of times. The gene calls are TRBV25-1 and TRBJ2-1, with 9 bases that match TRBD2. CDR3 length equals 16 residues. Germline V gene data show CDR1 as MGHDK and CDR2 as SYGVNS. Trimming at V came to 0 bases and at J to 6 bases, leaving 6 bases not matched to a gene. As DNA, the CDR3 is TGTGCCAGCAGTGAATACGGCGGGGGGGGTACCAATGAGCAGTTCTTC. It yields the protein CASSEYGGGGTNEQFF.

Comments on this clonotype: At one end the junction does not follow the germline gene, possibly because of a read error. This sequence joins TRBV10-3 and TRBJ2-5, with 9 bases that match TRBD1. The CDR3 runs to 15 residues. From germline, CDR1 is ENHRY and CDR2 SYGVKD. The CDR3 loop is CAFSDATGGKETQYF. The CDR3 bases are TGTGCCTTCAGTGATGCGACAGGGGGTAAAGAGACCCAGTACTTC.

The rearrangement joins TRBV5-1 to TRBJ2-3; D perhaps matches TRBD1 (5 bases). Germline V lookup: CDR1 SGHRS, CDR2 YFSETQ. The ends were cut back, 0 bases at V and 3 bases at J, with 11 bases in the middle. This CDR3 has 15 residues. The CDR3 coding sequence is TGCGCCAGCAGCTTGGTAGGGGATCGAACAGATACGCAGTATTTT. It yields the protein CASSLVGDRTDTQYF. Full variable domain (rest looked up from reference TRBV5-1 and TRBJ2-3): KAGVTQTPRYLIKTRGQQVTLSCSPISGHRSVSWYQQTPGQGLQFLFEYFSETQRNKGNFPGRFSGRQFSNSRSEMNVSTLELGDSALYLCASSLVGDRTDTQYFGPGTRLTVL.

This sequence joins TRBV2 and TRBJ1-1, with D unresolved. CDR3 length: 12 residues. Deletions cut 8 bases from V and 4 bases from J, with 11 bases between. Germline CDR1 and CDR2: SNHLY and FYNNEI. CDR3 bases: TGTGCCAGCGGATTGGGGAGCACTGAAGCTTTCTTT. It yields the protein CASGLGSTEAFF.

This clonotype has only a few counts. The rearrangement links TRBV12-5 to TRBJ1-1, with 8 bases that match TRBD1. CDR3 length: 14 residues. V lost 5 bases and J lost 10; bases outside the gene matches: 12. The germline V gene has CDR1 LGHNT and CDR2 FRNRAP. In DNA, the CDR3 is TGTGCTAGTGGTCCTCCGGACAGGGCCCTCGTAGCTTTCTTT. Translated, it gives CASGPPDRALVAFF.

This chain connects TRBV5-6 to TRBJ2-3; possible D gene TRBD1, 5 bases. With 10 bases removed from V and 2 bases from J, the gap between germline ends came to 17 bases. The germline V gene encodes CDR1 SGHDT and CDR2 YYEEEE. The CDR3 has 14 residues. DNA for the CDR3: TGTGCCTGCACCTACCTAGGGGCCACAGATACGCAGTATTTT. It yields the protein CACTYLGATDTQYF.

The chain links TRBV28 to TRBJ2-4; D unresolved. The CDR3 length is 16 residues. The V and J ends lost 4 bases and 4 bases respectively, with 17 bases between them. Germline V gene lookup returns CDR1 MDHEN and CDR2 SYDVKM. CDR3 nucleotides: TGTGCCAGCAGTTCTGGACGGATCCACCTAAAAAACATTCAGTACTTC. Translation: CASSSGRIHLKNIQYF.